This T cell receptor (beta chain) was captured in a study of OX40 agonist ivuxolimab in advanced cancers. Study overall: Three patients had partial responses: one hepatocellular carcinoma, two cutaneous melanoma. Findings and caveats of the study: Nonresponders, in some cases, also had low normalized T-cell clonal expansion. Among T cells, CD8+ cells averaged more expanded clones than CD4+ cells.

To note about this clone: No antigen is known for it.

Assay used: immunoSEQ multiplex PCR; TCRdb lists only in-frame clones, some missing. Of some 45,000 clones listed, about four fifths are singletons. Germline V lookup: CDR1 WNHNN, CDR2 SYGVQD (reference sequence). The CDR3 is 12 amino acids. The germline V and J ends were trimmed by 5 bases and 6 bases, with 9 bases remaining between them. This specimen consisted of CD4+ or CD8+ T cells sorted from blood, obtained in a trial of the OX40 agonist ivuxolimab. This TCR was recovered from an adult with an advanced solid tumor such as melanoma, head and neck, liver or kidney cancer. The chain recombines TRBV10-1 with TRBJ2-3; D unresolved. CDR3 coding DNA: TGCGCCAGCAGTCCTGCACTTGATACGCAGTATTTT. Its translation: CASSPALDTQYF.